Listed here is a single T cell receptor beta chain. No antigen is known for it. The data were obtained in a study of CD8+CD57+ T cells in acquired aplastic anemia. Turning to the study itself: Mean read depth for CD4+ cells from healthy donors was some 11 million.

The TCR beta profiling, which covered VDJ combination and CDR3 sequence, was carried out using genomic DNA as the template. TCRdb recomputed calls from the reads with MiXCR, one row per CDR3 protein. The sample carries about 110,000 distinct CDR3 sequences, approximately 48% recorded once. The germline V gene has CDR1 MNHEY and CDR2 SMNVEV (reference sequence). The germline V and J ends were trimmed by 5 bases and 2 bases, with 10 bases remaining between them. The CDR3 contains 14 residues. Broader study findings: Patients and controls shared roughly 30 CD8+ CDR3 sequences, which appeared highly expressed in patients and within their immunodominant clones. Patients showed no significant difference from controls in CD8+ Simpson's diversity.

V usage is TRBV27 and J usage is TRBJ1-3; D is perhaps TRBD1 (6 bases). The clonotype was recovered from a human donor in good health, serving as a control. Sequencing input: sorted CD4+, CD8+, or CD8+CD57+ T cells (not recorded which) from PBMCs. CDR3 residues: CASSQRGTGNTIYF. Written as DNA, the CDR3 is TGTGCCAGCAGTCAGAGGGGGACTGGAAACACCATATATTTT.